This TCR beta chain was captured in a study of T cells in Graves' hyperthyroidism and ophthalmopathy (dated by TCRdb to about 2019). Broadly, across the study: Peripheral blood samples were taken at initial diagnosis, before any treatment was given. To identify distinguishing TCR V-J signatures, a discovery cohort of about 100 patients was used, comprising 40 to 45 with Graves' ophthalmopathy and approximately 58 with stable Graves' hyperthyroidism. An independent validation cohort of fewer than 20 hyperthyroidism patients and approximately 15 patients who later progressed to ophthalmopathy tested prospective prediction of ophthalmopathy. The 85 to 100 discovery patients were divided at random into training and test sets in a 7:3 ratio. The study also compared thyroid tissue and blood T-cell repertoires from more than five Graves' hyperthyroidism patients. Following sampling, methimazole starting at 30 mg daily was given to hyperthyroidism patients, and high-dose intravenous methylprednisolone was given to ophthalmopathy patients. TCR Vbeta CDR3 sequencing of 120 to 150 peripheral blood samples (roughly 41 ophthalmopathy, roughly 74 hyperthyroidism and about 17 progressor patients) is reported in the paper. Findings and caveats that apply to the study as a whole: During validation, the model predicted progression to ophthalmopathy a median of approximately 7 months ahead of onset, with more than 60% sensitivity and 72% to 85% specificity. No statistical method was used to set the sample size in advance, and investigators knew the group allocation. Most expanded thyroid clonotypes (frequency above 0.001) were also detected in blood, a finding suggesting that blood repertoires may reflect thyroid immune responses. A model built on a 13 V-J signature distinguished ophthalmopathy from stable hyperthyroidism, reaching around 90% sensitivity and around 82% specificity in cross-validation and 80%/75% in testing.

This clonotype was seen at least ten times. No antigen is known for it. No base quality values were provided; no much bigger clone lies one nucleotide off. Stable Graves' hyperthyroidism was defined as the absence of progression to ophthalmopathy over 18 months of follow-up. Hyperthyroidism patients were newly diagnosed, with disease duration under 2 months, and aged 18 to 65 years. Patients with uncontrolled infections, other autoimmune diseases, pregnancy or lactation were excluded. Diagnoses were established on the basis of clinical symptoms, serum thyroxine and TRAb, thyroid ultrasound, and orbital computed tomography. PBMCs were separated from 8 to 10 ml of fresh peripheral blood using Ficoll-Paque density gradient centrifugation. Total RNA was extracted using Trizol reagent, and RNA quality was assessed on an Agilent 2100 Bioanalyzer. Reading from cysteine to phenylalanine, the CDR3 counts 16 amino acids. Of all the DNA, just the CDR3 is kept, 48 bases in frame from base 1. From the germline V gene, CDR1 is SGHTA and CDR2 is FQGNSA. Here V drops 3 bases and J drops 7 bases, and the junction holds 10 bases not matched to any gene.

TCR beta CDR3 regions were amplified from RNA transcripts. The first round of RT-PCR for the TCR CDR3 was performed with the HTBI primer set and the Qiagen OneStep RT-PCR kit. Libraries were constructed in a second round of multiplex PCR, after which size selection and purification were carried out. Sequencing of the libraries was done on an Illumina HiSeq2000 using paired-end 100 bp reads. In the paper's pipeline: SOAPnuke was used to process the raw data, with reads discarded if the reads contained adapters or uncalled bases, had a mean Phred below 15, or lacked an exact constant-primer or identifier match. High-quality paired reads were merged using COPE v1.2.5, and each unique nucleotide sequence was defined as a clonotype. Clonotypes were aligned to IMGT TRBV, TRBD and TRBJ reference segments using MiTCR v1.1. Only V-J combinations with frequency above 0.0001, covering 99% to 99.2% of repertoires, were analysed. A TCS score was defined as the ratio between F50 (clonal expansion) and ExV (chaos), using BLOSUM62-based TCRdist between CDR3 peptides within each V-J. Welch's t-statistics and random forest reduced roughly 540 V-J features to fewer than 15, which were used in a naive Bayes classifier (R e1071). TCRdb redid the processing of the public reads, applying fastp at Q25 and MiXCR, and retained in-frame beta chains. When rows share a CDR3 protein, they turn into one entry using the most common DNA and genes. The V and J calls here are based on TCRdb, not the publication. The sample contains around 400,000 distinct CDR3 sequences, roughly 25% of them found a single time. The ten largest clones represent less than 85% of the sample.

Specimen: blood. The chain uses TRBV7-2 and TRBJ2-3; 10 of the junction bases match TRBD2. This TCR derives from a man aged 50-60 years with Graves' hyperthyroidism. CDR3 protein: CASSFDSGRIRNTQYF. At the DNA level, the sequence is TGTGCCAGCAGCTTTGATAGCGGGAGGATTCGGAATACGCAGTATTTT.